A single sample gave rise to the 10 T cell receptor beta chains below, sequenced in a study of cytotoxic CD8 clonotypes in ibrutinib-treated CLL. Only in-frame clones appear in the TCRdb table, and some are missing; sequencing was by immunoSEQ multiplex PCR. The sample contains about 44,000 clones, 55% to 75% of which appear only once. The sample consisted of PBMCs, taken after 12 months of ibrutinib treatment. The receptor source for this set is a human donor with chronic lymphocytic leukemia.

The chain employs TRBV27 and TRBJ2-5; D call uncertain. Germline CDR1 reads MNHEY; CDR2 reads SMNVEV (reference sequence). V lost 2 bases and J lost 3, with 19 bases in between. This CDR3 has 17 residues. The CDR3 DNA is TGTGCCAGCAGTTTAAGGTGGACCTACCTAAGGGAAGAGACCCAGTACTTC. It translates to CASSLRWTYLREETQYF.

This clone was counted between two and nine times. The chain has TRBV10-3 and TRBJ1-3; the D is unclear. Germline V gene lookup returns CDR1 ENHRY and CDR2 SYGVKD. Trimming shortened V by 2 bases and J by 7 bases, and 9 bases separated the two germline ends. The CDR3 length is 13 residues. Written as DNA, the CDR3 is TGTGCCATCAGTGAGCCGATTAAGAACACCATATATTTT. This sequence encodes CAISEPIKNTIYF.

The chain employs TRBV6-6 and TRBJ2-7; TRBD2 aligns across 10 bases. CDR1 and CDR2 (germline): MNHNY, SVGAGI (reference sequence). This CDR3 region has 13 residues. V shed 5 bases and J 2 bases; nucleotides not matched to a gene: 0. The CDR3: CASSTSGAYEQYF. Written as DNA, the CDR3 is TGTGCCAGCAGTACTAGCGGGGCCTACGAGCAGTACTTC.

The rearrangement joins TRBV2 to TRBJ1-2, with 9 bases identical to TRBD1. The germline V gene encodes CDR1 SNHLY and CDR2 FYNNEI. This CDR3 contains 14 residues. The junction had 8 bases not matched to a gene; V was cut back by 7 bases and J by 5 bases. CDR3 residues: CASTLGQGPYGYTF. The DNA for the CDR3 is TGTGCCAGCACCCTCGGACAGGGGCCTTATGGCTACACCTTC.

The table lists this clone with a few counts. The V call is TRBV5-4, the J call TRBJ2-3, with unresolved D. The germline V gene has CDR1 SGHNT and CDR2 YYREEE (reference sequence). V lost 1 base, J lost 6 bases, and 9 bases lay in between. The CDR3 is made up of 13 amino acids. DNA of the CDR3: TGTGCCAGCAGCTTGTACCTTGCGGATACGCAGTATTTT. Translated, it gives CASSLYLADTQYF.

The rearrangement joins TRBV9 to TRBJ2-3, with 8 positions matching TRBD2. J was trimmed by 4 bases and V by 1 base; bases with no gene match: 5. The CDR3 is made up of 15 amino acids. Germline V gene data show CDR1 as SGDLS and CDR2 as YYNGEE. The CDR3 nucleotides are TGTGCCAGCAGCGTAAGCGGGAGTGGAGCAGATACGCAGTATTTT. Translated, it gives CASSVSGSGADTQYF.

This rearrangement joins TRBV9 to TRBJ2-1; possibly TRBD2 for D (6 bases). From germline, CDR1 is SGDLS and CDR2 YYNGEE. With 0 bases removed from V and 0 bases from J, the gap between germline ends came to 10 bases. The CDR3 contains 16 residues. This chain's CDR3 is CASSVGGGTSYNEQFF. Here the CDR3 DNA reads TGTGCCAGCAGCGTAGGAGGCGGGACCTCCTACAATGAGCAGTTCTTC.

The chain couples TRBV5-6 to TRBJ2-1, with D tentatively TRBD1 or TRBD2 (5 bases each). V was shortened by 0 bases and J by 9 bases, with 10 bases between the two germline ends. The length of the CDR3 is 13 residues. Germline CDR1 reads SGHDT; CDR2 reads YYEEEE. The CDR3 loop reads CASSLAAGSEQFF. The CDR3 DNA is TGTGCCAGCAGCTTGGCCGCAGGGAGTGAGCAGTTCTTC.

J is TRBJ2-1 and V is TRBV9; 9 nucleotides align to TRBD2. This CDR3 region has 17 residues. V lost 3 bases and J lost 4; bases outside the gene matches: 11. Germline V gene sequence: CDR1 SGDLS, CDR2 YYNGEE. The DNA for the CDR3 is TGTGCCAGCAGCGGCCGTCCGACTAGCGGATTTTACAATGAGCAGTTCTTC. It specifies CASSGRPTSGFYNEQFF.

This chain links TRBV12-5 with TRBJ1-2, with D unclear. The CDR3 spans 13 residues. V was cut by 1 base and J by 6 bases, with 9 bases left in between. The V gene's germline CDR1 is LGHNT and CDR2 FRNRAP. CDR3 in amino acids: CASGLGSVNGYTF. In nucleotides, the CDR3 is TGTGCTAGTGGTTTGGGGTCAGTCAATGGCTACACCTTC.